This is a list of T cell receptor beta chains from one sample in a study of control samples from healthy donors and cancer patients. Only in-frame clones appear in the TCRdb table, and some are missing; sequencing was by immunoSEQ multiplex PCR. The sample records about 150,000 clones, around 86% being singletons. The sequenced sample consisted of blood. All receptors derive from a man aged 25-45 years in good health. Both conserved end residues are part of each CDR3. A D gene is named only where the DNA matches it firmly. Part of the rows lack a size; the others show once, few, many or a class for expanded clones.

v_call clone_size d_call cdr3_aa
TRBV11-2 - TRBD2 CASSLGLAVNTGELFF
TRBV7-2 once - CASSLIGNNEKLFF
TRBV7-2 - TRBD2 CASSPQRGGRRGTGELFF
TRBV7-3 few - CASSLSGRAGYTF
TRBV7-2 - - CASSLSNTEAFF
TRBV27 - - CASSPQRAQTGELFF
TRBV5-1 - - CASSLGPGHSNQPQHF
TRBV30 - - CAWSQGKAGELFF
TRBV6-6 - - CASSYDGQRNNSPLHF
TRBV5-1 - - CASSLAGETYGYTF
TRBV4-3 - - CASSQERQDNEGAYEQYF
TRBV14 - TRBD1 CASSRITGTGPHEQYF
TRBV24-1 few - CATSDWYEQYF